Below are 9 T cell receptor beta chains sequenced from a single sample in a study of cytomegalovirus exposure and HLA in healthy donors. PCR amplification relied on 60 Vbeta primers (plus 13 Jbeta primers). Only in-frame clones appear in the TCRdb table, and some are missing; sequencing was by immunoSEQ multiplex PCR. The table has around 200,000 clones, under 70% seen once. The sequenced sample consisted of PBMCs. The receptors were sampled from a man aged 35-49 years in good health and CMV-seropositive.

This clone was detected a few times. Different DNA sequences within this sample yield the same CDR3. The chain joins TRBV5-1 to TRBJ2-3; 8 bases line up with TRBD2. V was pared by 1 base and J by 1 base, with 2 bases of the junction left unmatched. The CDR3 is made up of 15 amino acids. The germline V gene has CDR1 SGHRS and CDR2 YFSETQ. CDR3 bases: TGCGCCAGCAGCTTGTGGCGGGGGGGCACAGATACGCAGTATTTT. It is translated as CASSLWRGGTDTQYF.

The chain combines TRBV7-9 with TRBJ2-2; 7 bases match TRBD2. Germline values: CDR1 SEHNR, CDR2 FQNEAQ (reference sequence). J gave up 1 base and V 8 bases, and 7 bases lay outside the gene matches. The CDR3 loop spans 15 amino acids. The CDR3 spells CASGPPGGNTGELFF. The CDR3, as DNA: TGTGCCAGCGGTCCACCGGGGGGGAACACCGGGGAGCTGTTTTTT.

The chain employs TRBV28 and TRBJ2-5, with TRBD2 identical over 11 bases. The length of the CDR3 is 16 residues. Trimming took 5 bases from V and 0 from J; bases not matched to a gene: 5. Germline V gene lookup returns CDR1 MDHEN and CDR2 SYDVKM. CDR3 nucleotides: TGTGCCAGCAGTCCTCCGGGACTAGCGGACCAAGAGACCCAGTACTTC. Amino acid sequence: CASSPPGLADQETQYF.

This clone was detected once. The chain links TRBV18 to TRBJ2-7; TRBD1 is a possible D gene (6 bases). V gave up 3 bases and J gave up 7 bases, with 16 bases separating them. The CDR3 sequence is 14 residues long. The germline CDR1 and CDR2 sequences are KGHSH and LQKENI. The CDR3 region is CASSPVTGRGEQYF. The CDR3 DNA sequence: TGTGCCAGCTCACCCGTGACAGGAAGAGGAGAGCAGTACTTC.

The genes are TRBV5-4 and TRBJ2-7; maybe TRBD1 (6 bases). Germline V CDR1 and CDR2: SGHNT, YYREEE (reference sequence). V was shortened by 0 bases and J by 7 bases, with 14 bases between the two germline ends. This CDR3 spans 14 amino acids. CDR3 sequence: CASSLEQGSREQYF. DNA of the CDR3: TGTGCCAGCAGCTTGGAGCAGGGGTCGAGGGAGCAGTACTTC.

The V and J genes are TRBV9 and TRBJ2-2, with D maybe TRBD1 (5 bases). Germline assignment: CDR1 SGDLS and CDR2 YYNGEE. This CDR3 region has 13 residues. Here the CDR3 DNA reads TGTGCGAGCCAGGGAAGGAACACCGGGGAGCTGTTTTTT. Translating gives CASQGRNTGELFF.

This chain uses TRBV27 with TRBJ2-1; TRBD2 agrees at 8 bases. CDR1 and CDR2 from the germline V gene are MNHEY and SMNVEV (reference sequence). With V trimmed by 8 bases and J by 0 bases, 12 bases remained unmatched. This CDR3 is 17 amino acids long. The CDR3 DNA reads TGTGCCAGCCGACCACTCCAGCGGGGGAGCTCCTACAATGAGCAGTTCTTC. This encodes CASRPLQRGSSYNEQFF.

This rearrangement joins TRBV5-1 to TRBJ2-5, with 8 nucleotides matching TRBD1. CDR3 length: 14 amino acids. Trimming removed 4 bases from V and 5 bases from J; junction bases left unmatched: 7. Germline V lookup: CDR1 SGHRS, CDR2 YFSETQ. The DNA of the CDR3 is TGCGCCAGCAGCCCGACAGGGGCACTCGAGACCCAGTACTTC. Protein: CASSPTGALETQYF.

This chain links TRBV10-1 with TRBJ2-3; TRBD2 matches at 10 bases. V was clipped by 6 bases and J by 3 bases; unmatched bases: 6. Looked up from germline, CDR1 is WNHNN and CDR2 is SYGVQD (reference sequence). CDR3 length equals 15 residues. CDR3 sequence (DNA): TGCGCCAGCAGGCCCGGACTAGCGGAGACAGATACGCAGTATTTT. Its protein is CASRPGLAETDTQYF.